These 9 T cell receptor beta chains originate from one sample sequenced in a study of cytomegalovirus exposure and HLA in healthy donors. The PCR ran on 60 Vbeta and 13 Jbeta primers. TCRdb's table, derived via immunoSEQ multiplex PCR, lists solely in-frame clones and lacks some. The sample holds approximately 160,000 clones, 75% to 80% seen once. Source material: PBMCs. The receptors were sampled from a male donor in good health and CMV-seronegative.

V is TRBV9 and J is TRBJ1-5; 8 bases are a match to TRBD1. This CDR3 is built from 16 residues. Germline values: CDR1 SGDLS, CDR2 YYNGEE. With 3 bases clipped from V and 0 bases from J, the junction kept 5 bases outside the gene matches. The CDR3 reads CASSAGQADSNQPQHF. The CDR3 DNA follows: TGTGCCAGCAGCGCGGGACAGGCCGATAGCAATCAGCCCCAGCATTTT. Filled out from reference TRBV9 and TRBJ1-5, the complete variable domain reads DSGVTQTPKHLITATGQRVTLRCSPRSGDLSVYWYQQSLDQGLQFLIQYYNGEERAKGNILERFSAQQFPDLHSELNLSSLELGDSALYFCASSAGQADSNQPQHFGDGTRLSIL.

The chain carries TRBV29-1 and TRBJ2-3; D may be TRBD1 (5 bases). Trimming left V 7 bases short and J 4 bases short, with 15 bases between. From germline, CDR1 is SQVTM and CDR2 ANQGSEA. The CDR3 extends over 13 amino acids. CDR3 protein: CSADLGASDTQYF. CDR3 nucleotide sequence: TGCAGCGCGGACCTAGGGGCGTCAGATACGCAGTATTTT.

CDR3 sequence reads: CASSKVGSYGYTF. The CDR3 DNA is TGTGCCAGCAGCAAAGTGGGCAGCTATGGCTACACCTTC. The V and J genes are TRBV21-1 and TRBJ1-2; TRBD1, as called in the table, went unchecked against the DNA. TRBV21-1 is termed a pseudogene. CDR3 length: 13 residues.

The genes are TRBV19 and TRBJ2-5; 8 positions agree with TRBD1. Trimming took 5 bases from V and 1 from J; bases not matched to a gene: 6. The CDR3 totals 15 residues. The germline gives CDR1 LNHDA, CDR2 SQIVND (reference sequence). The CDR3 nucleotides read TGTGCCAGTAGTCCCCGGACAGGGCCCCAAGAGACCCAGTACTTC. Amino acid sequence: CASSPRTGPQETQYF. The full variable domain, with the rest looked up from reference TRBV19 and TRBJ2-5, is DGGITQSPKYLFRKEGQNVTLSCEQNLNHDAMYWYRQDPGQGLRLIYYSQIVNDFQKGDIAEGYSVSREKKESFPLTVTSAQKNPTAFYLCASSPRTGPQETQYFGPGTRLLVL.

The CDR3 spells CASSLGWDAGGGTDTQYF. The CDR3 region has the DNA TGTGCCAGCAGCTTAGGGTGGGATGCGGGAGGAGGCACAGATACGCAGTATTTT. V usage is TRBV7-3 and J usage is TRBJ2-3, with 8 bases lining up with TRBD2. The V segment lost 2 bases and the J segment 1 base; nucleotides outside the gene matches: 11. This CDR3 contains 18 residues. The germline V gene has CDR1 SGHTA and CDR2 FQGTGA.

The V and J genes are TRBV4-3 and TRBJ2-7; 7 bases match TRBD1. The trim removed 0 bases at V and 5 bases at J, leaving 10 bases unmatched. There are 16 residues in the CDR3. The germline V gene encodes CDR1 LGHNA and CDR2 YSLEER. The CDR3 DNA reads TGCGCCAGCAGCCAAGACAATGGACAGGCATTAGACGAGCAGTACTTC. This encodes CASSQDNGQALDEQYF.

This chain connects TRBV7-2 to TRBJ2-1; possibly TRBD2 for D (8 bases). V lost 10 bases and J 7 bases, leaving 17 bases between the germline ends. This CDR3 has 13 amino acids. Germline assignment: CDR1 SGHTA and CDR2 FQGNSA. The CDR3 loop is CATGGVRGNEQFF. The CDR3 nucleotides read TGTGCCACCGGGGGGGTCAGGGGGAATGAGCAGTTCTTC. The entire variable domain, with the rest obtained from reference TRBV7-2 and TRBJ2-1, is as follows: GAGVSQSPSNKVTEKGKDVELRCDPISGHTALYWYRQSLGQGLEFLIYFQGNSAPDKSGLPSDRFSAERTGGSVSTLTIQRTQQEDSAVYLCATGGVRGNEQFFGPGTRLTVL.

The chain has TRBV10-1 and TRBJ2-7, with 8 bases fitting TRBD1. The CDR3 extends over 15 amino acids. Germline V gives CDR1 WNHNN, CDR2 SYGVQD (reference sequence). V dropped 4 bases and J dropped 0; count of bases not matched to a gene: 5. CDR3 sequence (DNA): TGCGCCAGCAGTGTCCACAGGGGGTACTCCTACGAGCAGTACTTC. Encoded protein: CASSVHRGYSYEQYF.

The chain recombines TRBV5-4 with TRBJ2-7; TRBD1 matches 10 bases. V lost 2 bases, J lost 5 bases, and 7 bases stayed unmatched. This CDR3 spans 15 amino acids. CDR1 and CDR2 from the germline V gene are SGHNT and YYREEE (reference sequence). The CDR3 loop is CASSFRQGASDEQYF. As DNA, the CDR3 is TGTGCCAGCAGCTTTCGACAGGGGGCGTCGGACGAGCAGTACTTC. Using reference TRBV5-4 and TRBJ2-7 for the parts outside the CDR3, the full variable domain is ETGVTQSPTHLIKTRGQQVTLRCSSQSGHNTVSWYQQALGQGPQFIFQYYREEENGRGNFPPRFSGLQFPNYSSELNVNALELDDSALYLCASSFRQGASDEQYFGPGTRLTVT.